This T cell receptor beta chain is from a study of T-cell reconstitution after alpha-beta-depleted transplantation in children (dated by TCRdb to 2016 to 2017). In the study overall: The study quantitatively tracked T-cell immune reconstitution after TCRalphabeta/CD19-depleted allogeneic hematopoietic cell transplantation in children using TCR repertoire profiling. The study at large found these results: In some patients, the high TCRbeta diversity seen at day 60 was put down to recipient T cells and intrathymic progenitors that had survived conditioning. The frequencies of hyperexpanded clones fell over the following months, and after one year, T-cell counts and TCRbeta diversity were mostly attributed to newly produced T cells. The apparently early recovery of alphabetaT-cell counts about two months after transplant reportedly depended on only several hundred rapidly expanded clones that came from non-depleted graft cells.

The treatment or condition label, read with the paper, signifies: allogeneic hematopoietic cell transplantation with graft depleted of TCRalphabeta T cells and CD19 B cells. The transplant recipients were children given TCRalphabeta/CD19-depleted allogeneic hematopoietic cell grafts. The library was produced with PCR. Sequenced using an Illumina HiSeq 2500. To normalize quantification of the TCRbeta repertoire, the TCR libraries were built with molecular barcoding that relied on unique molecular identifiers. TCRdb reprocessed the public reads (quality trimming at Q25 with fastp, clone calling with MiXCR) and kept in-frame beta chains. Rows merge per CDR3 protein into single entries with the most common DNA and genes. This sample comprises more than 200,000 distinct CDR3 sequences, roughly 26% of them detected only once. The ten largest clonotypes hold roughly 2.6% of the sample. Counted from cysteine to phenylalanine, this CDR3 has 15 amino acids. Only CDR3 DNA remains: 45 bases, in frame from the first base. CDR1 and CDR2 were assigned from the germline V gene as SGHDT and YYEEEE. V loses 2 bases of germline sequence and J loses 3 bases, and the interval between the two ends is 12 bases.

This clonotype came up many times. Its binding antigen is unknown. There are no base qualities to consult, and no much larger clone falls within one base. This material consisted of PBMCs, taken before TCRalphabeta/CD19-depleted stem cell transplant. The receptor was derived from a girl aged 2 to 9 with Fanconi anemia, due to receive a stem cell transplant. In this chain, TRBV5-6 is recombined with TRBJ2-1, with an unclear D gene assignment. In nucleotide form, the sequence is TGTGCCAGCAGCTTTGCGTCAGTAGGCTACAATGAGCAGTTCTTC. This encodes CASSFASVGYNEQFF.